This paragraph covers one T cell receptor beta chain sequence. Its antigen remains unidentified. Use of 60 Vbeta and 13 Jbeta primers characterized the PCR. In the authors' workflow: Counted up in a later analysis, unique TCR beta chains came to about 83 million, with 9.5 million to 13 million shared. Only in-frame clones appear in the TCRdb table, and some are missing; sequencing was by immunoSEQ multiplex PCR. V and J calls and clone size follow that table, whereas D and trimming were derived from the DNA. The sample yields about 110,000 clones, around 75% seen once. This specimen comes from a study of cytomegalovirus exposure and HLA in healthy donors. Study results and caveats: Sequencing probably produced one cluster of sequence variants that were highly shared. A missense DCLRE1C variant was associated with V- and J-gene trimming of TCR beta chains in a later analysis, and an independent cohort replicated the association. The authors listed 150 or so TCR beta chains as cytomegalovirus-associated.

V lost 4 bases, J lost 6 bases, and 9 bases lay in between. Germline CDR1 and CDR2: MNHEY and SVGAGI. The CDR3 is 12 amino acids. The genes are TRBV6-5 and TRBJ1-2; D is undetermined. The TCR originated in a woman aged 25 to 39 in good health and CMV-seronegative. Source material: PBMCs. The CDR3 region is CASSFGPHGYTF. CDR3 DNA sequence: TGTGCCAGCAGTTTTGGCCCTCATGGCTACACCTTC.